This T cell receptor (beta chain) was sequenced during a study of T cells in Graves' hyperthyroidism and ophthalmopathy. Study results and limitations: Most thyroid clonotypes expanded above 0.001 were also detected in blood.

Amplification of TCR beta CDR3 regions was performed using RNA transcripts as template. Primed by the HTBI set, a first-round RT-PCR was run on the TCR CDR3. One entry per CDR3 protein, called by TCRdb with MiXCR from the multiplex PCR reads. The sample includes under 400,000 distinct CDR3 sequences, approximately 15% of them seen just once. This clonotype was detected only once. Its antigen is unknown. Recently diagnosed hyperthyroidism of less than 2 months' duration affected patients aged 18 to 65. From germline, CDR1 is DFQATT and CDR2 SNEGSKA (reference sequence). The CDR3 contains 12 residues. Trimming removed 8 bases from V and 3 bases from J, with 12 bases in between.

This clonotype was sampled from a man younger than 40 with Graves' hyperthyroidism. This chain uses TRBV20-1 with TRBJ2-3; D not resolved. The sequenced sample consisted of blood. CDR3: CSTPAATDTQYF. The CDR3 DNA follows: TGCAGTACACCCGCCGCTACAGATACGCAGTATTTT.